The 21 T cell receptor beta chains below all came from one sample that was sequenced in a study of blood T cell repertoires in COVID-19. The table came from immunoSEQ multiplex PCR; TCRdb's copy has only in-frame clones and leaves some out. The data contain 350,000 to 400,000 clones, roughly 90% of them singletons. The sample taken for sequencing was peripheral blood. These receptors came from a woman aged 25 to 45 with COVID-19, enrolled during active disease.

This chain uses TRBV19 with TRBJ2-3; TRBD2 is a possible D gene (6 bases). CDR3 length equals 16 residues. V lost 4 bases and J lost 7, with 21 bases in between. The V gene's germline CDR1 is LNHDA and CDR2 SQIVND (reference sequence). As DNA, the CDR3 is TGTGCCAGTAGTAGGCAGGGACTCCTCCTTAATAATACGCAGTATTTT. This codes for CASSRQGLLLNNTQYF.

Here the CDR3 reads CASSLQASNTEAFF. The CDR3 region has the DNA TGTGCCAGCAGTCTACAGGCGTCGAACACTGAAGCTTTCTTT. This chain connects TRBV25-1 to TRBJ1-1; D possibly corresponds to TRBD1 (5 bases). Germline CDR1 and CDR2: MGHDK and SYGVNS. The CDR3 is made up of 14 amino acids. Trimming left V 5 bases short and J 1 base short, with 11 bases between.

The V call is TRBV4-2, the J call TRBJ2-4; 9 positions agree with TRBD1. This CDR3 has 16 amino acids. The V gene's germline CDR1 is LGHNA and CDR2 YNFKEQ. J gave up 1 base and V 1 base, and 2 bases lay outside the gene matches. CDR3 loop: CASSQVDRGAKNIQYF. CDR3 in DNA: TGTGCCAGCAGCCAAGTGGACAGGGGTGCCAAAAACATTCAGTACTTC.

This clone has a single count. This rearrangement joins TRBV6-6 to TRBJ2-5, with TRBD1 as a possible D gene (5 bases). Germline V gene data show CDR1 as MNHNY and CDR2 as SVGAGI (reference sequence). Trimming took off 6 bases at V and 3 bases at J, with 20 bases between the two ends. The CDR3 is 16 amino acids. CDR3 DNA: TGTGCCAGCAGCAATATTAACAGGCGAAAGAAAGAGACCCAGTACTTC. Its translation is CASSNINRRKKETQYF.

Turning to this clone: At the DNA level, this CDR3 is encoded by other sequences in the same sample as well. The V call is TRBV19, the J call TRBJ1-1; possibly TRBD1 for D (6 bases). The CDR3 extends over 13 amino acids. Trimming stripped 6 bases from V and 4 bases from J, with 12 bases between. The germline CDR1 and CDR2 sequences are LNHDA and SQIVND (reference sequence). CDR3 loop: CASSSDRTTEAFF. The CDR3 coding sequence is TGTGCCAGTAGCTCCGACAGGACCACTGAAGCTTTCTTT.

The J gene is TRBJ2-7, the V gene TRBV13; 11 nucleotides line up with TRBD2. The V segment lost 0 bases and the J segment 2 bases; nucleotides outside the gene matches: 6. Germline CDR1 reads PRHDT; CDR2 reads FYEKMQ (reference sequence). The CDR3 consists of 17 residues. In nucleotides, the CDR3 is TGTGCCAGCAGCTTAGGACCCCTTAGCGGGGGGGCCTACGAGCAGTACTTC. Translating gives CASSLGPLSGGAYEQYF.

The J gene is TRBJ1-6, the V gene TRBV3-1 (or the pseudogene TRBV3-2); D unresolved. Germline V CDR1 and CDR2: LGHDT, YNNKEL (reference sequence). The CDR3 spans 12 residues. Trimming cost V 7 bases and J 9 bases, with 10 bases left between them. CDR3 sequence reads: CASNKNSSPLHF. The CDR3 region has the DNA TGTGCCAGCAACAAGAACAGTTCACCCCTCCACTTT.

The V call is TRBV1, the J call TRBJ2-1; the listed D gene, TRBD2, was not tested against the DNA. TRBV1 is classified as a pseudogene. This CDR3 region has 16 residues. CDR3 in DNA: TGCACCAGCAGCCAAGAGCCCGGGGGGGCCGTCAATGAGCAGTTCTTC. Translating it yields CTSSQEPGGAVNEQFF.

V and J are TRBV13 and TRBJ2-3; D is unclear. Trimming cost V 5 bases and J 0 bases, with 6 bases left between them. CDR3 length: 13 residues. Germline V lookup: CDR1 PRHDT, CDR2 FYEKMQ (reference sequence). The CDR3 loop is CASSSTSTDTQYF. CDR3 in DNA: TGTGCCAGCAGCAGTACTAGCACAGATACGCAGTATTTT.

This rearrangement joins TRBV7-8 to TRBJ2-7, with a tentative D call TRBD1 (5 bases). The CDR3 has 11 residues. The V gene's germline CDR1 is SGHVS and CDR2 FQNEAQ. V lost 5 bases and J lost 4, with 6 bases in between. The CDR3 reads CASSRQYEQYF. CDR3 in DNA: TGTGCCAGCAGCCGACAGTACGAGCAGTACTTC.

The rearrangement uses TRBV3-1 (or the pseudogene TRBV3-2) and TRBJ1-3; a possible D gene is TRBD1 (6 bases). There are 13 residues in the CDR3. With 5 bases removed from V and 7 bases from J, the gap between germline ends came to 12 bases. CDR1 is LGHDT, CDR2 YNNKEL, per germline (reference sequence). CDR3 DNA sequence: TGTGCCAGCAGCTCGGACAGTTTTAACACCATATATTTT. Translated: CASSSDSFNTIYF.

CDR3 sequence reads: CASGPGTGGGYEQYV. The DNA of the CDR3 is TGTGCCAGCGGTCCCGGGACAGGGGGCGGATACGAGCAGTACGTC. The V gene is TRBV27, the J gene TRBJ2-7, with 12 nucleotides matching TRBD1. The CDR3 spans 15 residues. Unmatched junction bases numbered 9, after V lost 8 bases and J lost 4 bases. Per germline, CDR1 MNHEY and CDR2 SMNVEV (reference sequence).

V gene TRBV27 combines with J gene TRBJ2-1, with D unresolved. V lost 3 bases and J 3 bases, leaving 3 bases between the germline ends. Per germline, CDR1 MNHEY and CDR2 SMNVEV (reference sequence). The length of the CDR3 is 12 residues. The CDR3 nucleotides are TGTGCCAGCAGTTTCGGCTACAATGAGCAGTTCTTC. Its translation: CASSFGYNEQFF.

The rearrangement uses TRBV5-4 and TRBJ2-3; TRBD1 might be the D (6 bases). V lost 3 bases and J lost 0, with 11 bases in between. This CDR3 has 15 residues. The germline V gene encodes CDR1 SGHNT and CDR2 YYREEE (reference sequence). This chain's CDR3 is CASSWPGQSTDTQYF. DNA for the CDR3: TGTGCCAGCAGCTGGCCAGGACAGAGCACAGATACGCAGTATTTT.

The chain joins TRBV7-9 to TRBJ2-1, with TRBD2 matching 7 bases. This CDR3 contains 15 residues. CDR1 and CDR2 from the germline V gene are SEHNR and FQNEAQ (reference sequence). The V gene end was trimmed by 4 bases and the J gene end by 2 bases; junction bases not matched to a gene: 5. The CDR3 DNA reads as TGTGCCAGCAGCTCTAGCGGCCAACCCTACAATGAGCAGTTCTTC. It translates to CASSSSGQPYNEQFF.

The J gene is TRBJ2-5, the V gene TRBV5-1; possible D gene TRBD1, 8 bases. The CDR3 totals 15 residues. The ends were cut back, 4 bases at V and 5 bases at J, with 18 bases in the middle. The germline CDR1 and CDR2 sequences are SGHRS and YFSETQ. CDR3 residues: CASSQLQGEGETQYF. CDR3 DNA sequence: TGCGCCAGCAGCCAATTACAGGGGGAGGGGGAGACCCAGTACTTC. Variable domain in full (rest from reference TRBV5-1 and TRBJ2-5): KAGVTQTPRYLIKTRGQQVTLSCSPISGHRSVSWYQQTPGQGLQFLFEYFSETQRNKGNFPGRFSGRQFSNSRSEMNVSTLELGDSALYLCASSQLQGEGETQYFGPGTRLLVL.

The rearrangement links TRBV11-2 to TRBJ1-1; D not resolved. CDR3 length equals 11 residues. Germline CDR1 is SGHAT and CDR2 is FQNNGV. Trimming pared 7 bases from V and 0 bases from J, leaving 3 bases between. For the CDR3, the DNA is TGTGCCAGCAAGCTGAACACTGAAGCTTTCTTT. Protein product: CASKLNTEAFF.

The chain has TRBV5-1 and TRBJ2-2; TRBD1 matches 10 bases. Germline CDR1 is SGHRS and CDR2 is YFSETQ. The junction had 6 bases not matched to a gene; V was cut back by 4 bases and J by 0 bases. The length of the CDR3 is 17 residues. CDR3 residues: CASSTSGTGANTGELFF. The CDR3 DNA reads as TGCGCCAGCAGCACCTCCGGGACAGGGGCGAACACCGGGGAGCTGTTTTTT.

The rearrangement links TRBV6-2 or TRBV6-3 to TRBJ2-3, with 12 nucleotides matching TRBD2. The J segment lost 2 bases and the V segment lost 7 bases, leaving 10 bases of the junction unmatched. The CDR3 sequence is 17 residues long. Germline CDR1 is MNHEY and CDR2 is SVGEGT. The CDR3 bases are TGTGCCAGCAACCCCGGGACTAGCGGGCCGAACACAGATACGCAGTATTTT. Translated: CASNPGTSGPNTDTQYF.

The genes are TRBV11-3 and TRBJ2-1, with D perhaps matching TRBD1 (6 bases). The CDR3 extends over 13 amino acids. Germline V CDR1 and CDR2: SGHNT, YENEEA. Trimming shortened V by 5 bases and J by 5 bases, and 10 bases separated the two germline ends. The CDR3 loop reads CASSPRDNNEQFF. In nucleotides, the CDR3 is TGTGCCAGCAGCCCCCGGGACAACAATGAGCAGTTCTTC.

V is TRBV27 and J is TRBJ1-5; 8 nucleotides match TRBD1. The ends lost 5 bases at V and 6 bases at J; junction bases unmatched: 15. The CDR3 covers 17 residues. Germline V gene lookup returns CDR1 MNHEY and CDR2 SMNVEV (reference sequence). DNA for the CDR3: TGTGCCAGCAGTCCGACTTTCGGTACAGGGGGGAGTCAGCCCCAGCATTTT. Amino acids: CASSPTFGTGGSQPQHF.